Below are 30 T cell receptor beta chains sequenced from a single sample in a study of T cell changes during pregnancy in multiple sclerosis. Clones were sequenced by immunoSEQ multiplex PCR, and TCRdb holds only the in-frame ones, with some missing. The sample comprises nearly 70,000 clones, 92% of which are singletons, and 1.1% to 1.5% rests with the top ten. The specimen comprised peripheral blood, sampled in the second trimester of pregnancy. The receptors derive from a female donor in good health, enrolled as a control in a pregnancy study.

The V and J genes are TRBV5-6 and TRBJ2-6; TRBD1 is a possible D gene (5 bases). Germline V lookup: CDR1 SGHDT, CDR2 YYEEEE. V lost 4 bases and J 1 base, leaving 12 bases between the germline ends. CDR3 length: 16 amino acids. This CDR3 is CASSVLQGSGANVLTF. The CDR3, as DNA: TGTGCCAGCAGCGTGCTTCAGGGTTCTGGGGCCAACGTCCTGACTTTC.

Here the CDR3 reads CASSWDREKWQPQHF. The CDR3, as DNA: TGTGCCAGCAGCTGGGACAGGGAGAAATGGCAGCCCCAGCATTTT. The rearrangement links TRBV7-9 to TRBJ1-5; 9 nucleotides line up with TRBD1. J was trimmed by 7 bases and V by 4 bases; bases with no gene match: 8. CDR3 length: 15 amino acids. From germline, CDR1 is SEHNR and CDR2 FQNEAQ (reference sequence).

CDR3 bases: TGCAGCGTTTCGCCACAGGGGGCTTTTGAAGCTTTCTTT. Its translation is CSVSPQGAFEAFF. J is TRBJ1-1 and V is TRBV29-1; 9 nucleotides line up with TRBD1. The germline V gene encodes CDR1 SQVTM and CDR2 ANQGSEA. The CDR3 loop spans 13 amino acids. J was trimmed by 7 bases and V by 5 bases; bases with no gene match: 8.

This chain's CDR3 is CASRGQGDSGNTIYF. CDR3 nucleotide sequence: TGTGCCAGCCGAGGACAGGGAGACTCTGGAAACACCATATATTTT. The chain recombines TRBV6-6 with TRBJ1-3; 8 positions match TRBD1. V lost 8 bases, J lost 0 bases, and 6 bases stayed unmatched. Germline CDR1 MNHNY, CDR2 SVGAGI (reference sequence). This CDR3 is built from 15 residues.

The chain links TRBV6-1 to TRBJ1-2; possible D gene TRBD1, 6 bases. Germline-derived CDR1 and CDR2 are MNHNS and SASEGT. V was cut by 3 bases and J by 4 bases, with 6 bases left in between. The CDR3 length is 12 residues. CDR3 region: CASSDRGYGYTF. The CDR3 DNA reads as TGTGCCAGCAGTGACAGGGGCTATGGCTACACCTTC.

The chain joins TRBV19 to TRBJ1-5; tentatively, D is TRBD1 (5 bases). V lost 3 bases to trimming and J lost 5 bases, with 17 bases between them. The CDR3 has 16 residues. From germline, CDR1 is LNHDA and CDR2 SQIVND (reference sequence). The CDR3 DNA sequence: TGTGCCAGTAGTATCGTTACAGCCGCAGGGTATCAGCCCCAGCATTTT. Its translation is CASSIVTAAGYQPQHF.

CDR3 nucleotide sequence: TGTGCCAGCGGACAGGGTGCCTACGAGCAGTACTTC. Its protein is CASGQGAYEQYF. V is TRBV2 and J is TRBJ2-5; 8 positions match TRBD1. The J call may be incorrect, as the DNA end agrees better with TRBJ2-7. Germline loops: CDR1 SNHLY, CDR2 FYNNEI. The CDR3 is 12 amino acids.

The J gene is TRBJ2-6, the V gene TRBV6-1; 7 nucleotides match TRBD1. V shed 7 bases and J 3 bases; nucleotides not matched to a gene: 6. Per the germline V gene, CDR1 is MNHNS and CDR2 is SASEGT. This CDR3 spans 15 amino acids. The chain's CDR3 is CASITTGVGANVLTF. The CDR3, as DNA: TGTGCCAGCATTACAACAGGGGTTGGGGCCAACGTCCTGACTTTC.

The chain combines TRBV19 with TRBJ1-5; D is possibly TRBD1 (6 bases). Germline V gives CDR1 LNHDA, CDR2 SQIVND (reference sequence). V lost 6 bases to trimming and J lost 5 bases, with 14 bases between them. This CDR3 spans 14 amino acids. Written as DNA, the CDR3 is TGTGCCAGTAGCCCAGGGGTCCCTTATCAGCCCCAGCATTTT. Translating gives CASSPGVPYQPQHF.

J is TRBJ1-2 and V is TRBV6-5; D gene ambiguous. Germline V gene data show CDR1 as MNHEY and CDR2 as SVGAGI. The CDR3 extends over 15 amino acids. Between the trimmed V and J ends, which lost 6 bases and 6 bases, there was a span of 20 bases. The CDR3 reads CASSPSSGVANGYTF. The DNA for the CDR3 is TGTGCCAGCAGCCCTTCTTCCGGGGTAGCAAATGGCTACACCTTC.

V is TRBV28 and J is TRBJ1-3; the match to TRBD1 covers 7 bases. This CDR3 is built from 17 residues. V was pared by 7 bases and J by 4 bases, with 16 bases of the junction left unmatched. The germline V gene has CDR1 MDHEN and CDR2 SYDVKM. As DNA, the CDR3 is TGTGCCAGCAACTCTAACCGACAGGGTATAGCAGGAAACACCATATATTTT. Translating gives CASNSNRQGIAGNTIYF.

This chain joins TRBV6-5 and TRBJ2-2, with TRBD1 matching over 9 bases. This CDR3 contains 15 residues. With V trimmed by 7 bases and J by 4 bases, 7 bases remained unmatched. Germline V gene sequence: CDR1 MNHEY, CDR2 SVGAGI. This chain's CDR3 is CASTRGTGTTGELFF. For the CDR3, the DNA is TGTGCCAGCACCCGCGGGACAGGGACCACCGGGGAGCTGTTTTTT.

The rearrangement joins TRBV7-2 to TRBJ2-7, with TRBD2 matching over 10 bases. The CDR3 covers 14 residues. The V and J ends lost 5 bases and 3 bases, in that order; junction bases with no gene match: 4. The germline V gene encodes CDR1 SGHTA and CDR2 FQGNSA. CDR3 sequence reads: CASSPSGRIYEQYF. CDR3 DNA sequence: TGTGCCAGCAGCCCTAGCGGGAGAATCTACGAGCAGTACTTC.

CDR3 sequence: CASTSRYNEQFF. For the CDR3, the DNA is TGTGCCAGCACTAGCCGCTACAATGAGCAGTTCTTC. The chain couples TRBV28 to TRBJ2-1; tentatively, D is TRBD2 (5 bases). This CDR3 is built from 12 residues. Trimming removed 7 bases at V and 3 bases at J, with 7 bases between. Germline CDR1 and CDR2: MDHEN and SYDVKM.

The V and J genes are TRBV14 and TRBJ2-7; possibly TRBD2 for D (6 bases). CDR3 length equals 13 residues. Germline assignment: CDR1 SGHDN and CDR2 FVKESK. Trimming removed 1 base at V and 7 bases at J, with 11 bases between. The CDR3 loop is CASSQVGAGEQYF. As DNA, the CDR3 is TGTGCCAGCAGCCAAGTGGGCGCGGGGGAGCAGTACTTC. Filled out from reference TRBV14 and TRBJ2-7, the complete variable domain reads EAGVTQFPSHSVIEKGQTVTLRCDPISGHDNLYWYRRVMGKEIKFLLHFVKESKQDESGMPNNRFLAERTGGTYSTLKVQPAELEDSGVYFCASSQVGAGEQYFGPGTRLTVT.

The chain has TRBV6-1 and TRBJ1-1, with D possibly being TRBD1 (5 bases). The germline gives CDR1 MNHNS, CDR2 SASEGT. Trimming removed 6 bases from V and 0 bases from J, with 11 bases in between. The CDR3 sequence is 14 residues long. The CDR3 nucleotides are TGTGCCAGCAGCTCGGACACTATGAACACTGAAGCTTTCTTT. It encodes CASSSDTMNTEAFF.

This chain uses TRBV19 with TRBJ1-4; 12 nucleotides match TRBD1. The V and J ends lost 6 bases and 1 base, in that order; junction bases with no gene match: 12. The CDR3 contains 19 residues. CDR1 and CDR2 (germline): LNHDA, SQIVND (reference sequence). CDR3 nucleotide sequence: TGTGCCAGTAGCAATAGCCGGGACAGGGGGCATGAAACTAATGAAAAACTGTTTTTT. It encodes CASSNSRDRGHETNEKLFF.

This sequence joins TRBV29-1 and TRBJ1-2; D is unresolved. Trimming removed 6 bases from V and 4 bases from J, with 15 bases in between. Germline loops: CDR1 SQVTM, CDR2 ANQGSEA. This CDR3 spans 13 amino acids. This CDR3 is CSVDLGLSYGYTF. The CDR3 DNA reads TGCAGCGTCGACCTTGGACTTAGCTATGGCTACACCTTC.

This clone was found once. V gene TRBV4-1 combines with J gene TRBJ1-4; no clear D. The germline V gene encodes CDR1 MGHRA and CDR2 YSYEKL. The germline V and J ends were trimmed by 1 base and 4 bases, with 22 bases remaining between them. The CDR3 length is 19 residues. CDR3 sequence reads: CASSQVKLDRERSNEKLFF. DNA of the CDR3: TGCGCCAGCAGCCAAGTTAAGCTTGATAGGGAGCGAAGTAATGAAAAACTGTTTTTT.

The CDR3 is CASSEQTASSSGNTIYF. CDR3 nucleotides: TGTGCCAGCAGTGAGCAGACAGCTTCAAGCTCTGGAAACACCATATATTTT. The J gene is TRBJ1-3, the V gene TRBV6-1, with D tentatively TRBD1 (5 bases). V was pared by 3 bases and J by 0 bases, with 15 bases between. The CDR3 length is 17 residues. Germline CDR1 is MNHNS and CDR2 is SASEGT.

The chain links TRBV30 to TRBJ1-3; D may be TRBD1 (6 bases). Germline V gives CDR1 GTSNPN, CDR2 SVGIG (reference sequence). V was pared by 0 bases and J by 4 bases, with 13 bases between. CDR3 length: 15 residues. CDR3 in amino acids: CAWSVTTGRGNTIYF. CDR3 DNA sequence: TGTGCCTGGAGTGTTACCACAGGGAGAGGAAACACCATATATTTT.

The table lists this clone with a count of one. V gene TRBV9 combines with J gene TRBJ2-5; TRBD2 matches 10 bases. Germline CDR1 is SGDLS and CDR2 is YYNGEE. CDR3 length: 16 amino acids. Unmatched junction bases numbered 7, after V lost 0 bases and J lost 5 bases. CDR3 region: CASSVGASGGAETQYF. CDR3 bases: TGTGCCAGCAGCGTAGGGGCGAGCGGGGGGGCGGAGACCCAGTACTTC.

This clone has more than one count but fewer than ten. This chain links TRBV6-4 with TRBJ2-1; 9 bases match TRBD1. CDR3 length: 16 residues. The V and J ends lost 2 bases and 7 bases, in that order; junction bases with no gene match: 9. CDR1 and CDR2 (germline): MRHNA, SNTAGT. In DNA, the CDR3 is TGTGCCAGCAGTGACCGCCCGGGACAGGGCAGGAATGAGCAGTTCTTC. Amino acids: CASSDRPGQGRNEQFF.

This clone has a single count. The chain recombines TRBV2 with TRBJ1-5; D is unresolved. The CDR3 is made up of 14 amino acids. Trimming took 7 bases from V and 5 from J, leaving 15 bases between them. The germline gives CDR1 SNHLY, CDR2 FYNNEI. CDR3 coding DNA: TGTGCCAGCAACCCAGGCTTTGTCGATCAGCCCCAGCATTTT. This codes for CASNPGFVDQPQHF.

In regard to this clone: One base away lies a much larger clone, so this may be a sequencing read error. In the same sample, other DNA sequences code for this CDR3. The rearrangement uses TRBV6-1 and TRBJ2-3; 12 bases map to TRBD2. In germline, CDR1 is MNHNS, CDR2 SASEGT. The CDR3 is 15 amino acids. V trimming: 2 bases; J trimming: 4 bases; junction bases outside the gene matches: 1. The CDR3 region has the DNA TGTGCCAGCAGTGAACTAGCGGGAGGGCCAGATACGCAGTATTTT. Its protein is CASSELAGGPDTQYF.

This sequence joins TRBV19 and TRBJ2-7; 12 bases fit TRBD1. The CDR3 is 15 residues long. Germline CDR1 is LNHDA and CDR2 is SQIVND (reference sequence). Unmatched junction bases numbered 6, after V lost 9 bases and J lost 0 bases. The CDR3 coding sequence is TGTGCCAGCAAACCGGGACAGGGGGCCTCCTACGAGCAGTACTTC. This encodes CASKPGQGASYEQYF.

This chain links TRBV4-1 with TRBJ2-7, with 14 bases matching TRBD2. V lost 4 bases, J lost 7 bases, and 9 bases stayed unmatched. The CDR3 has 16 amino acids. Germline V gene data show CDR1 as MGHRA and CDR2 as YSYEKL. The DNA of the CDR3 is TGCGCCAGCAGCCGGGGACTAGCGGGAGCCTCCAGGGAGCAGTACTTC. This sequence encodes CASSRGLAGASREQYF.

The chain carries TRBV25-1 and TRBJ2-7; D might be TRBD1 (6 bases). V lost 8 bases and J 5 bases, leaving 16 bases between the germline ends. The CDR3 loop spans 13 amino acids. Germline loops: CDR1 MGHDK, CDR2 SYGVNS. The CDR3 DNA is TGTGCCAGCGAGACAGGCTCTGACAACGAGCAGTACTTC. This translates into CASETGSDNEQYF.

The rearrangement joins TRBV18 to TRBJ1-1, with D unresolved. This CDR3 contains 14 residues. The V gene lost 3 bases and the J gene lost 2 bases, with 10 bases spanning the gap. Germline V lookup: CDR1 KGHSH, CDR2 LQKENI. The CDR3 protein is CASSPRSTNTEAFF. The CDR3 DNA reads as TGTGCCAGCTCACCCAGGTCCACCAACACTGAAGCTTTCTTT.

The chain is built from TRBV14 and TRBJ2-3; a weak D match, TRBD1 (5 bases). Germline V CDR1 and CDR2: SGHDN, FVKESK. CDR3 length equals 14 residues. The V end was cut by 3 bases, the J end by 2 bases, with 9 bases between. CDR3 nucleotides: TGTGCCAGCAGCCAGGTCAGGGCCACAGATACGCAGTATTTT. Translation gives CASSQVRATDTQYF.